These 24 T cell receptor beta chains were sequenced from one sample in a study of blood T cell repertoires in COVID-19. This table comes from immunoSEQ multiplex PCR, and its TCRdb copy is limited to in-frame clones, with some not included. The table includes 53,000 or so clones, 75% to 95% detected once. The specimen was peripheral blood. These receptors all stem from a man aged 35 to 55 with acute or convalescent COVID-19.

The chain has TRBV6-5 and TRBJ2-1; 7 positions agree with TRBD1. This CDR3 region has 15 residues. The V and J ends lost 6 bases and 2 bases, in that order; junction bases with no gene match: 7. Germline CDR1 and CDR2: MNHEY and SVGAGI. In nucleotides, the CDR3 is TGTGCCAGCAGGACAGGGTCAGACCCCTACAATGAGCAGTTCTTC. Amino acids: CASRTGSDPYNEQFF.

The V and J genes are TRBV29-1 and TRBJ1-1, with 7 positions matching TRBD1. Trimming removed 6 bases from V and 6 bases from J; junction bases left unmatched: 4. Germline V lookup: CDR1 SQVTM, CDR2 ANQGSEA. The CDR3 sequence is 11 residues long. CDR3 DNA sequence: TGCAGCGTGTACAGGGGTGCTGAAGCTTTCTTT. It yields the protein CSVYRGAEAFF.

This clone was picked up a small number of times. The rearrangement uses TRBV27 and TRBJ1-3; possibly TRBD1 for D (6 bases). In germline, CDR1 is MNHEY, CDR2 SMNVEV (reference sequence). Trimming stripped 3 bases from V and 0 bases from J, with 15 bases between. This CDR3 has 17 amino acids. The CDR3 protein is CASSFQCRTVSGNTIYF. As DNA, the CDR3 is TGTGCCAGCAGTTTTCAGTGCAGGACAGTCTCTGGAAACACCATATATTTT.

The V call is TRBV7-9, the J call TRBJ2-1; 13 bases map to TRBD2. V lost 3 bases, J lost 8 bases, and 10 bases stayed unmatched. CDR3 length equals 17 residues. Per germline, CDR1 SEHNR and CDR2 FQNEAQ (reference sequence). The CDR3 DNA is TGTGCCAGCAGCTTCGGACTGACTAGCGGGAGGTCGGATGAGCAGTTCTTC. Translation gives CASSFGLTSGRSDEQFF.

The rearrangement joins TRBV7-2 to TRBJ2-3; 12 positions match TRBD2. The length of the CDR3 is 18 residues. Losses at the gene ends were 5 bases for V and 6 bases for J; bases not matched to a gene: 15. Germline V lookup: CDR1 SGHTA, CDR2 FQGNSA. This CDR3 reads CASSLTPPGLAGPDTQYF. Here the CDR3 DNA reads TGTGCCAGCAGCCTCACCCCTCCGGGACTAGCGGGTCCCGATACGCAGTATTTT.

The genes are TRBV14 and TRBJ2-7; TRBD2 aligns across 7 bases. The germline CDR1 and CDR2 sequences are SGHDN and FVKESK. The CDR3 has 17 residues. J gave up 5 bases and V 4 bases, and 17 bases lay outside the gene matches. DNA for the CDR3: TGTGCCAGCAGCCCGACTCTGGCGGGAGCGTACGGCCACGAGCAGTACTTC. It is translated as CASSPTLAGAYGHEQYF.

The rearrangement links TRBV7-3 to TRBJ2-6, with TRBD1 as a possible D gene (5 bases). Trimming pared 1 base from V and 0 bases from J, leaving 10 bases between. Looked up from germline, CDR1 is SGHTA and CDR2 is FQGTGA. This CDR3 contains 17 residues. The CDR3 protein is CASSLMSQVSGANVLTF. The CDR3 bases are TGTGCCAGCAGCTTAATGTCACAGGTCTCTGGGGCCAACGTCCTGACTTTC.

V is TRBV18 and J is TRBJ1-4; 10 bases are a match to TRBD1. The trim removed 5 bases at V and 11 bases at J, leaving 8 bases unmatched. Germline loops: CDR1 KGHSH, CDR2 LQKENI. The CDR3 is 14 residues long. CDR3 sequence (DNA): TGTGCCAGCTCAACCTCCGGGACAGGGGCGAAACTGTTTTTT. Translated: CASSTSGTGAKLFF.

The chain is built from TRBV7-8 and TRBJ2-1; D may be TRBD1 (5 bases). Germline V gives CDR1 SGHVS, CDR2 FQNEAQ. The CDR3 has 16 residues. V was pared by 6 bases and J by 0 bases, with 15 bases between. The CDR3 region is CASSSPGAGSYNEQFF. The CDR3 nucleotides read TGTGCCAGCAGTTCCCCTGGGGCTGGCTCCTACAATGAGCAGTTCTTC.

The chain employs TRBV7-2 and TRBJ2-7, with TRBD2 matching 7 bases. V trimming: 1 base; J trimming: 0 bases; junction bases outside the gene matches: 6. The CDR3 has 16 amino acids. Germline CDR1 and CDR2: SGHTA and FQGNSA. CDR3 coding DNA: TGTGCCAGCAGCTTAGTTGGGACTACTGTCTCCTACGAGCAGTACTTC. It codes for CASSLVGTTVSYEQYF.

The chain links TRBV18 to TRBJ2-1; D may be TRBD2 (6 bases). V lost 11 bases and J 0 bases, leaving 20 bases between the germline ends. Germline-derived CDR1 and CDR2 are KGHSH and LQKENI. This CDR3 spans 16 amino acids. The CDR3 DNA sequence: TGTGCCTCCTCACAAATAGCGGCAAGCTCCTACAATGAGCAGTTCTTC. This translates into CASSQIAASSYNEQFF.

Only one count was recorded for this clone. The chain links TRBV30 to TRBJ1-5, with no clear D. The V and J ends lost 3 bases and 1 base respectively, with 7 bases between them. CDR1 and CDR2 (germline): GTSNPN, SVGIG (reference sequence). The CDR3 contains 13 residues. The CDR3 DNA follows: TGTGCCTGGAGCGAAGCGAGCAATCAGCCCCAGCATTTT. Its protein is CAWSEASNQPQHF.

The V and J genes are TRBV29-1 and TRBJ1-2; 7 positions match TRBD1. The CDR3 extends over 11 amino acids. Per germline, CDR1 SQVTM and CDR2 ANQGSEA. V lost 7 bases to trimming and J lost 10 bases; unmatched junction nucleotides: 9. The CDR3 DNA reads as TGCAGCGCCCGGGACAGCTCAATCTACACCTTC. Amino acids: CSARDSSIYTF. The full variable domain, rest sourced from reference TRBV29-1 and TRBJ1-2, is SAVISQKPSRDICQRGTSLTIQCQVDSQVTMMFWYRQQPGQSLTLIATANQGSEATYESGFVIDKFPISRPNLTFSTLTVSNMSPEDSSIYLCSARDSSIYTFGSGTRLTVV.

The V and J genes are TRBV2 and TRBJ1-2, with D maybe TRBD1 (6 bases). The V end was cut by 4 bases, the J end by 6 bases, with 12 bases between. The V gene's germline CDR1 is SNHLY and CDR2 FYNNEI. The CDR3 length is 13 residues. CDR3 sequence: CASSARGMDGYTF. CDR3 sequence (DNA): TGTGCCAGCAGTGCCAGGGGTATGGATGGCTACACCTTC.

The chain is built from TRBV7-2 and TRBJ2-1, with a weak D call TRBD1 (5 bases). This CDR3 contains 13 residues. The germline V and J ends were trimmed by 1 base and 9 bases, with 10 bases remaining between them. The germline V gene encodes CDR1 SGHTA and CDR2 FQGNSA. CDR3 sequence: CASSLVDTAEQFF. CDR3 coding DNA: TGTGCCAGCAGCTTAGTGGACACAGCTGAGCAGTTCTTC.

This rearrangement joins TRBV30 to TRBJ1-6, with TRBD1 identical over 7 bases. Trimming cost V 0 bases and J 12 bases; bases outside gene matches: 2. Germline loops: CDR1 GTSNPN, CDR2 SVGIG (reference sequence). The CDR3 length is 12 residues. CDR3 DNA sequence: TGTGCCTGGAGTGTACCAGGGGGACCCCTCCACTTT. Protein: CAWSVPGGPLHF. Full variable domain (rest looked up from reference TRBV30 and TRBJ1-6): SQTIHQWPATLVQPVGSPLSLECTVEGTSNPNLYWYRQAAGRGLQLLFYSVGIGQISSEVPQNLSASRPQDRQFILSSKKLLLSDSGFYLCAWSVPGGPLHFGNGTRLTVT.

This clone appeared once. This chain links TRBV6-2 or TRBV6-3 with TRBJ2-7; D might be TRBD2 (6 bases). V lost 2 bases and J lost 0, with 11 bases in between. The V gene's germline CDR1 is MNHEY and CDR2 SVGEGT. The CDR3 is made up of 15 amino acids. DNA for the CDR3: TGTGCCAGCAGTTACGGGAGGCGCAACTCCTACGAGCAGTACTTC. This sequence encodes CASSYGRRNSYEQYF.

The chain couples TRBV6-5 to TRBJ2-2; 8 bases fit TRBD2. The V segment lost 4 bases and the J segment 7 bases; nucleotides outside the gene matches: 5. The CDR3 runs 14 residues. Germline lookup yields CDR1 MNHEY and CDR2 SVGAGI. The CDR3 here is CASSSGTSIGELFF. For the CDR3, the DNA is TGTGCCAGCAGTTCCGGGACTAGTATCGGGGAGCTGTTTTTT.

The chain joins TRBV7-2 to TRBJ1-2, with a possible D match to TRBD1 (5 bases). The CDR3 contains 15 residues. The V and J ends lost 4 bases and 6 bases respectively, with 18 bases between them. In germline, CDR1 is SGHTA, CDR2 FQGNSA. The CDR3: CASSSPALTVNGYTF. CDR3 nucleotides: TGTGCCAGCAGCTCCCCGGCGTTGACAGTAAATGGCTACACCTTC. The full variable domain, completed using reference TRBV7-2 and TRBJ1-2, is GAGVSQSPSNKVTEKGKDVELRCDPISGHTALYWYRQSLGQGLEFLIYFQGNSAPDKSGLPSDRFSAERTGGSVSTLTIQRTQQEDSAVYLCASSSPALTVNGYTFGSGTRLTVV.

J is TRBJ2-1 and V is TRBV6-6, with TRBD2 identical over 11 bases. V shed 5 bases and J 7 bases; nucleotides not matched to a gene: 10. Germline V gives CDR1 MNHNY, CDR2 SVGAGI (reference sequence). The CDR3 extends over 16 amino acids. The CDR3 nucleotides read TGTGCCAGCAGTCGATTAGCGGGAGGGTCTAGAAATGAGCAGTTCTTC. Translating it yields CASSRLAGGSRNEQFF.

The rearrangement links TRBV4-2 to TRBJ1-1; tentative D call: TRBD1 (6 bases). The CDR3 is 14 residues long. Trimming stripped 10 bases from V and 2 bases from J, with 17 bases between. Germline CDR1 LGHNA, CDR2 YNFKEQ. The CDR3 DNA sequence: TGTGCCACCACTAGAGGGACAACCAACACTGAAGCTTTCTTT. Amino acid sequence: CATTRGTTNTEAFF.

In regard to this clone: Other DNA sequences from this sample encode an identical CDR3 as well. The V call is TRBV5-4, the J call TRBJ1-1; 7 nucleotides match TRBD1. CDR1 and CDR2 (germline): SGHNT, YYREEE (reference sequence). CDR3 length: 14 amino acids. V shed 0 bases and J 1 base; nucleotides not matched to a gene: 0. CDR3 region: CASSLAGGNTEAFF. The DNA of the CDR3 is TGTGCCAGCAGCTTGGCAGGGGGGAACACTGAAGCTTTCTTT.

V gene TRBV27 combines with J gene TRBJ2-3; D is unresolved. V lost 1 base to trimming and J lost 5 bases, with 10 bases between them. The CDR3 consists of 14 residues. CDR1 and CDR2 (germline): MNHEY, SMNVEV (reference sequence). CDR3 DNA sequence: TGTGCCAGCAGTTTATATGCCCTAGGAGATACGCAGTATTTT. This codes for CASSLYALGDTQYF.

The chain links TRBV19 to TRBJ1-2; 7 positions agree with TRBD1. The CDR3 extends over 14 amino acids. CDR1 is LNHDA and CDR2 is SQIVND in the germline V gene (reference sequence). Germline trimming cut 3 bases from V and 3 bases from J; bases unmatched to any gene: 4. The CDR3 sequence is CASSIDRVDYGYTF. The CDR3 DNA reads as TGTGCCAGTAGTATCGACAGGGTTGACTATGGCTACACCTTC.